Listed below are T cell receptor beta chains from one sample, sequenced in a study of beta chain features in type 1 diabetes. Here immunoSEQ multiplex PCR was the method, and the copy in TCRdb shows in-frame clones only, minus some. The sample lists hundreds of thousands of clones; over 13% were seen once. Sequenced: naive CD4+ T cells from blood. These receptors all stem from a man aged 18 to 29 with type 1 diabetes. Both conserved end residues are part of each CDR3. A D gene is named only where the DNA matches it firmly. The listing skips clone size in some rows; elsewhere it reads once, few, many or a size class.

size | J | D | V | CDR3 | DNA
few | TRBJ2-5 | NA | TRBV5-1 | CASSLASGQETQYF | TGCGCCAGCAGCTTGGCGTCAGGCCAAGAGACCCAGTACTTC
NA | TRBJ2-7 | NA | TRBV6-6 | CASSQPSDSDEQYF | TGTGCCAGCAGTCAACCTTCGGACAGTGACGAGCAGTACTTC
few | TRBJ2-1 | NA | TRBV6-5 | CASSHGTSTVVFF | TGTGCCAGCAGTCACGGGACCTCTACCGTGGTATTCTTC
NA | TRBJ1-4 | NA | TRBV7-3 | CASSFGRGEKLFF | TGTGCCAGCAGCTTCGGTAGGGGAGAAAAACTGTTTTTT
few | TRBJ2-7 | NA | TRBV29-1 | CSVAFGADGEQYF | TGCAGCGTCGCCTTCGGAGCGGACGGCGAGCAGTACTTC
few | TRBJ2-5 | TRBD2 | TRBV11-2 | CASSQTGTTETQYF | TGTGCCAGCAGCCAAACCGGGACTACGGAGACCCAGTACTTC
NA | TRBJ2-7 | TRBD1 | TRBV6-5 | CASSYSGGQGHEQYF | TGTGCCAGCAGTTACTCGGGGGGACAGGGCCACGAGCAGTACTTC
few | TRBJ1-5 | NA | TRBV5-1 | CASSPQGNQPQHF | TGCGCCAGCAGCCCCCAGGGGAATCAGCCCCAGCATTTT
few | TRBJ2-7 | NA | TRBV27 | CASSLLKEAREQYF | TGTGCCAGCAGTTTGCTCAAGGAAGCTCGGGAGCAGTACTTC
NA | TRBJ2-3 | NA | TRBV6-5 | CASSYSPSSDTDTQYF | TGTGCCAGCAGTTACTCCCCTAGCAGCGACACAGATACGCAGTATTTT
few | TRBJ2-1 | NA | TRBV19 | CASSLRTGEQFF | TGTGCCAGTAGTCTTCGGACGGGAGAGCAGTTCTTC
few | TRBJ2-3 | NA | TRBV4-3 | CASSLRGADTQYF | TGCGCCAGCAGCCTTCGTGGGGCAGATACGCAGTATTTT
few | TRBJ1-2 | NA | TRBV2 | CASSEGRDTTNGYTF | TGTGCCAGCAGTGAAGGAAGGGACACTACGAATGGCTACACCTTC
NA | TRBJ2-2 | NA | TRBV19 | CASSLLGLTNTGELFF | TGTGCCAGTAGCCTATTGGGACTCACCAACACCGGGGAGCTGTTTTTT
NA | TRBJ1-2 | TRBD1 | TRBV14 | CASDGQGVYGYTF | TGTGCCAGCGATGGACAGGGGGTCTATGGCTACACCTTC
few | TRBJ2-5 | TRBD1 | TRBV11-2 | CASSPGQGKETQYF | TGTGCCAGCAGCCCGGGACAGGGGAAAGAGACCCAGTACTTC
NA | TRBJ2-1 | TRBD2 | TRBV5-6 | CASSLALAGRGNEQFF | TGTGCCAGCAGCTTGGCTCTAGCGGGACGTGGGAATGAGCAGTTCTTC
few | TRBJ2-7 | NA | TRBV5-1 | CASSLVSSRDEQYF | TGCGCCAGCAGCTTGGTATCCTCACGGGACGAGCAGTACTTC
NA | TRBJ2-3 | TRBD1 | TRBV29-1 | CSVGGQGRVDTQYF | TGCAGCGTTGGGGGACAGGGGAGGGTGGATACGCAGTATTTT
NA | TRBJ2-1 | NA | TRBV6-4 | CASSVVPDSYNEQFF | TGTGCCAGCAGTGTAGTCCCTGACTCCTACAATGAGCAGTTCTTC
NA | TRBJ2-3 | TRBD1 | TRBV29-1 | CSVGQGASDTQYF | TGCAGCGTGGGACAGGGGGCATCCGATACGCAGTATTTT
NA | TRBJ2-1 | NA | TRBV27 | CASSLATNNEQFF | TGTGCCAGCAGTTTAGCAACTAACAATGAGCAGTTCTTC
few | TRBJ1-1 | NA | TRBV27 | CASSSSEGTEAFF | TGTGCCAGCAGTTCCTCAGAGGGAACTGAAGCTTTCTTT
NA | TRBJ2-7 | NA | TRBV5-1 | CASRTSFEQYF | TGCGCCAGCAGGACATCGTTCGAGCAGTACTTC
few | TRBJ2-5 | TRBD1 | TRBV28 | CASSLGQVVGETQYF | TGTGCCAGCAGTCTAGGACAGGTAGTTGGAGAGACCCAGTACTTC
few | TRBJ1-1 | NA | TRBV29-1 | CSARNTEAFF | TGCAGCGCCCGAAACACTGAAGCTTTCTTT
NA | TRBJ1-1 | NA | TRBV7-3 | CASSLWGLNTEAFF | TGTGCCAGCAGCTTATGGGGGCTGAACACTGAAGCTTTCTTT
few | TRBJ2-2 | TRBD2 | TRBV14 | CASKGLAVAGELFF | TGTGCCAGCAAGGGACTAGCGGTCGCCGGGGAGCTGTTTTTT
few | TRBJ1-1 | NA | TRBV15 | CATRPSVYTEAFF | TGTGCCACCAGGCCAAGTGTTTACACTGAAGCTTTCTTT
NA | TRBJ2-5 | NA | TRBV11-2 | CASSLQGETQYF | TGTGCCAGCAGCTTACAGGGAGAGACCCAGTACTTC
few | TRBJ2-7 | TRBD2 | TRBV18 | CASSPASGGMYEQYF | TGTGCCAGCTCACCAGCTAGCGGAGGGATGTACGAGCAGTACTTC
few | TRBJ2-7 | NA | TRBV30 | CAWSVLGSGSSYEQYF | TGTGCCTGGAGTGTATTAGGAAGCGGCAGCTCCTACGAGCAGTACTTC
few | TRBJ2-3 | TRBD1 | TRBV9 | CASSFRHGQVGTDTQYF | TGTGCCAGCAGCTTCCGTCATGGACAGGTGGGAACAGATACGCAGTATTTT
NA | TRBJ2-2 | NA | TRBV12-5 | CASGLGGRRENTGELFF | TGTGCTAGTGGTTTGGGGGGAAGGAGGGAGAACACCGGGGAGCTGTTTTTT